In this sample, the clone carrying this TCR beta chain turned up once. This sample was taken from a study of blood T cell repertoires in COVID-19. On the study more broadly: Some COVID-19 samples were acute and others convalescent; all came from the United States, Italy and Spain. Sources were T cells, B-cell-depleted T cells, or PBMCs; the material itself was cDNA or gDNA.

In the authors' workflow: It was from reference gene primer amplification that nucleated cell counts were estimated. Repertoires were generated with immunoSEQ multiplex PCR, while TCRdb's copy carries only in-frame clones and drops some. That table is the source of V, J and clone size, and D and trimming were worked out from the DNA. Altogether roughly 150,000 clones are present, around 90% being singletons, with the ten largest covering over 15%. The germline CDR1 and CDR2 sequences are MRHNA and SNTAGT. The CDR3 is 12 residues long. V was cut by 0 bases and J by 9 bases, with 8 bases left in between.

The source of this sequence is a man aged 55 to 70 with active or convalescent COVID-19. This chain joins TRBV6-4 and TRBJ1-2; D is possibly TRBD1 (6 bases). The sequenced sample consisted of peripheral blood. This CDR3 reads CASSDSGARYTF. DNA of the CDR3: TGTGCCAGCAGTGACTCGGGGGCCCGCTACACCTTC.